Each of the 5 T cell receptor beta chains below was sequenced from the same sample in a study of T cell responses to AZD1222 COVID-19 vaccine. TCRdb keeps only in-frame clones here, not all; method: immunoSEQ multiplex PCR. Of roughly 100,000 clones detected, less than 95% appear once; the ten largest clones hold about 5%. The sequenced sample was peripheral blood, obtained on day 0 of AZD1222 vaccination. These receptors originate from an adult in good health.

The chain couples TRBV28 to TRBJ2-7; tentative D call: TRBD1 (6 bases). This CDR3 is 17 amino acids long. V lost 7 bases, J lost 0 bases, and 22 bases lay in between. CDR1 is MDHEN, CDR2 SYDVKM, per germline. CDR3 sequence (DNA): TGTGCCAGCACGGGTCTGACCCGATGGGACAACTCCTACGAGCAGTACTTC. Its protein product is CASTGLTRWDNSYEQYF.

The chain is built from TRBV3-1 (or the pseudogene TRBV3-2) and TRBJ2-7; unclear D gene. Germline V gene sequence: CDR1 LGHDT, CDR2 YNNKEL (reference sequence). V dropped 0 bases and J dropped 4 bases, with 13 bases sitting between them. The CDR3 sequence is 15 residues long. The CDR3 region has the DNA TGTGCCAGCAGCCAAGACAGCGCAATTACTTACGAGCAGTACTTC. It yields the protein CASSQDSAITYEQYF.

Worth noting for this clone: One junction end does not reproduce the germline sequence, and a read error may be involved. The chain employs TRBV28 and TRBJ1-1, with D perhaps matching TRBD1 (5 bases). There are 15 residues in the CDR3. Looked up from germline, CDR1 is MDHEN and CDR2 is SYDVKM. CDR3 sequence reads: CVSRGGGVGNTEAFF. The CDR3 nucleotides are TGTGTCAGCCGGGGCGGTGGGGTCGGGAACACTGAAGCTTTCTTT.

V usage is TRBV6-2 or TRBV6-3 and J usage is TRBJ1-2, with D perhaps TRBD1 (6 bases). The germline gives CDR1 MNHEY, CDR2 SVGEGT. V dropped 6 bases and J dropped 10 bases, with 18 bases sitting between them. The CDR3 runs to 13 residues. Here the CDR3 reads CASSPYETGAYTF. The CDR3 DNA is TGTGCCAGCAGCCCTTACGAGACAGGCGCCTACACCTTC.

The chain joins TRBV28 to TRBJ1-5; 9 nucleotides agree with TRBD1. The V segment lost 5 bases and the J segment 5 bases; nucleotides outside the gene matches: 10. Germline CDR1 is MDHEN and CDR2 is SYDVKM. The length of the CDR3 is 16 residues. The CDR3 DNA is TGTGCCAGCAGTCCAACAGGGGGCTCCCGCTATCAGCCCCAGCATTTT. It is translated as CASSPTGGSRYQPQHF. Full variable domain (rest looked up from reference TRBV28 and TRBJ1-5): DVKVTQSSRYLVKRTGEKVFLECVQDMDHENMFWYRQDPGLGLRLIYFSYDVKMKEKGDIPEGYSVSREKKERFSLILESASTNQTSMYLCASSPTGGSRYQPQHFGDGTRLSIL.